One T cell receptor (beta chain) is described in this entry. Sequencing used immunoSEQ multiplex PCR; TCRdb keeps in-frame clones, though not all of them. This table holds some 79,000 clones, about nine tenths found once. The data originate from a study of T cell changes during pregnancy in multiple sclerosis. Germline V CDR1 and CDR2: SGHRS, YFSETQ. The junction had 6 bases not matched to a gene; V was cut back by 0 bases and J by 4 bases. The CDR3 has 16 amino acids. The specimen comprised CD4+ T cells from peripheral blood mononuclear cells, sampled in the second trimester of pregnancy. The chain employs TRBV5-1 and TRBJ2-7; 11 positions match TRBD2. This TCR derives from a female donor with multiple sclerosis, enrolled in a pregnancy study. The CDR3 loop reads CASSLGIAGGPYEQYF. The DNA of the CDR3 is TGCGCCAGCAGCTTGGGGATAGCGGGAGGGCCATACGAGCAGTACTTC.